Listed below are T cell receptor beta chains from one sample, sequenced in a study of beta chain features in type 1 diabetes. Libraries were prepared by immunoSEQ multiplex PCR; TCRdb keeps only in-frame clonotypes and omits some of them. Here the sample spans about 700,000 clones, 13% being singletons. Sequencing was performed on naive CD4+ T cells from blood. These receptors originate from a man younger than 35 with type 1 diabetes. Both conserved end residues are part of each CDR3. Fields, in order: V gene, J gene, CDR3 protein.

v_gene: TRBV2
j_gene: TRBJ1-1
CDR3aa: CASAWDENTEAFF

v_gene: TRBV18
j_gene: TRBJ2-5
CDR3aa: CASSFRRGAETQYF

v_gene: TRBV11-2
j_gene: TRBJ2-5
CDR3aa: CASTTGALFQETQYF

v_gene: TRBV6-5
j_gene: TRBJ2-2
CDR3aa: CASSANRVGELFF

v_gene: TRBV6-5
j_gene: TRBJ2-5
CDR3aa: CASRTGGIETETQYF

v_gene: TRBV30
j_gene: TRBJ2-1
CDR3aa: CAWSPVEEQFF

v_gene: TRBV30
j_gene: TRBJ1-2
CDR3aa: CAWSGVAVNYGYTF

v_gene: TRBV29-1
j_gene: TRBJ2-3
CDR3aa: CSVGVATSTDTQYF

v_gene: TRBV30
j_gene: TRBJ1-3
CDR3aa: CAWHSSGNTIYF

v_gene: TRBV4-1
j_gene: TRBJ1-5
CDR3aa: CASSQDRAPGQPQHF

v_gene: TRBV2
j_gene: TRBJ2-3
CDR3aa: CASSESQATDTQYF

v_gene: TRBV18
j_gene: TRBJ2-5
CDR3aa: CASSPSGETQYF

v_gene: TRBV14
j_gene: TRBJ2-3
CDR3aa: CASRQETDTQYF

v_gene: TRBV7-9
j_gene: TRBJ2-5
CDR3aa: CASSFRDLAGDQETQYF

v_gene: TRBV30
j_gene: TRBJ2-1
CDR3aa: CAWSPQSGWGEQFF

v_gene: TRBV30
j_gene: TRBJ1-2
CDR3aa: CAWSVTRRGYTF

v_gene: TRBV7-2
j_gene: TRBJ1-5
CDR3aa: CASSLISQNNQPQHF

v_gene: TRBV5-1
j_gene: TRBJ2-7
CDR3aa: CASSLSSGATYEQYF

v_gene: TRBV1
j_gene: TRBJ1-2
CDR3aa: CTSSHYGYTF

v_gene: TRBV7-2
j_gene: TRBJ1-4
CDR3aa: CASSPLSARGEKLFF

v_gene: TRBV18
j_gene: TRBJ2-7
CDR3aa: CASSPLTTSDPYEQYF

v_gene: TRBV29-1
j_gene: TRBJ2-1
CDR3aa: CSVDAWETGFF

v_gene: TRBV25-1
j_gene: TRBJ1-2
CDR3aa: CASSLLGQSYGYTF

v_gene: TRBV10-3
j_gene: TRBJ1-1
CDR3aa: CAISSGDTGTEAFF

v_gene: TRBV11-2
j_gene: TRBJ2-5
CDR3aa: CASSPADSLRETQYF

v_gene: TRBV5-6
j_gene: TRBJ1-2
CDR3aa: CASSLEAGSVGYTF

v_gene: TRBV4-1
j_gene: TRBJ2-7
CDR3aa: CASSQDRNRGRDEQYF

v_gene: TRBV11-2
j_gene: TRBJ1-1
CDR3aa: CASRTTGGWTEAFF

v_gene: TRBV7-2
j_gene: TRBJ1-2
CDR3aa: CASSFTRAYTF

v_gene: TRBV6-5
j_gene: TRBJ1-4
CDR3aa: CASSLNGRREKLFF

v_gene: TRBV4-1
j_gene: TRBJ2-1
CDR3aa: CASSQSGLAGGLEQFF

v_gene: TRBV29-1
j_gene: TRBJ2-3
CDR3aa: CSEGLGRADTQYF

v_gene: TRBV30
j_gene: TRBJ1-5
CDR3aa: CAWSAREGQATQPQHF

v_gene: TRBV28
j_gene: TRBJ2-7
CDR3aa: CASSLGGSPYEQYF

v_gene: TRBV6-6
j_gene: TRBJ2-7
CDR3aa: CASSQGGSSYEQYF

v_gene: TRBV30
j_gene: TRBJ2-7
CDR3aa: CAWTMGSYEQYF

v_gene: TRBV13
j_gene: TRBJ2-1
CDR3aa: CASSSRGALNEQFF

v_gene: TRBV9
j_gene: TRBJ2-1
CDR3aa: CASTPLRLAGYNEQFF

v_gene: TRBV19
j_gene: TRBJ1-1
CDR3aa: CASSTRQGKRDTEAFF

v_gene: TRBV29-1
j_gene: TRBJ2-5
CDR3aa: CSVTRHDFQETQYF

v_gene: TRBV7-9
j_gene: TRBJ1-2
CDR3aa: CASSLGREAYGYTF